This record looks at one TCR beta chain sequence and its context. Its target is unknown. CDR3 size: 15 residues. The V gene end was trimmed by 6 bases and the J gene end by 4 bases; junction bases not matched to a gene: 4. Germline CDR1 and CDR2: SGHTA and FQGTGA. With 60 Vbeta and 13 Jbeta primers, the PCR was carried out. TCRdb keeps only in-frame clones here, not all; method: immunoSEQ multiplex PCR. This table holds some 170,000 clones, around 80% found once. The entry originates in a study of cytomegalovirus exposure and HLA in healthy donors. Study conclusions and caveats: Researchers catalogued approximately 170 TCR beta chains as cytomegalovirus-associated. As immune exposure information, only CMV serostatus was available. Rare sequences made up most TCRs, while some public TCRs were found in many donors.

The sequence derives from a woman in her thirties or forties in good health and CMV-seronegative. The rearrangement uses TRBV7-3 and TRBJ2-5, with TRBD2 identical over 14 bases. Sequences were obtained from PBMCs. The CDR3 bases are TGTGCCAGCAGTCCGGGACTAGCGGGAGCAGAGACCCAGTACTTC. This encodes CASSPGLAGAETQYF.